This T cell receptor (beta chain) was recovered during a study of response to subunit inactivated influenza vaccine. General study results and limits: Authors suggested few new T cells are recruited by each seasonal influenza vaccination.

TCRdb re-called the RT-PCR reads with MiXCR, one entry per CDR3 protein. The repertoire holds around 850,000 distinct CDR3 sequences, with about a fifth as singletons. The CDR3 is 16 amino acids. From germline, CDR1 is SSHAT and CDR2 FNYEAQ (reference sequence). In its sample, this clonotype was seen a few times. No antigen is known for it. At one end the junction does not follow the germline gene, possibly because of a read error. The V and J genes are TRBV7-7 and TRBJ2-5; 9 nucleotides align to TRBD1. The sequenced sample was PBMCs from blood, obtained 5 days after vaccination. The receptor was derived from a man aged 50-59 years who received an inactivated influenza vaccine. The CDR3 sequence: CASSLPGSTGGETQYF. The CDR3 DNA sequence: TGTGCTAGCAGCTTACCAGGGTCTACAGGGGGCGAGACCCAGTACTTC.